Listed here are 11 T cell receptor beta chains from one sample, sequenced in a study of blood T cell repertoires in COVID-19. Measured with immunoSEQ multiplex PCR; TCRdb has only the in-frame clones, and not every one. The sample has 180,000 or so clones; more than 70% are singletons. The specimen sequenced was peripheral blood. These receptors all come from a man aged 35 to 55 with active or convalescent COVID-19.

The chain employs TRBV3-1 (or the pseudogene TRBV3-2) and TRBJ1-1, with 7 positions matching TRBD1. CDR1 is LGHDT and CDR2 is YNNKEL in the germline V gene (reference sequence). CDR3 length: 14 residues. V was pared by 0 bases and J by 11 bases, with 9 bases of the junction left unmatched. CDR3 loop: CASSQDDDRAWAFF. CDR3 in DNA: TGTGCCAGCAGCCAAGATGACGACAGGGCCTGGGCTTTCTTT.

This clone appeared a few times. The genes are TRBV5-1 and TRBJ1-3; no clear D. CDR1 and CDR2 from the germline V gene are SGHRS and YFSETQ. V was trimmed by 0 bases and J by 4 bases, leaving 17 bases between them. The CDR3 sequence is 17 residues long. CDR3: CASSLEAGTLTGNTIYF. For the CDR3, the DNA is TGCGCCAGCAGCTTGGAGGCAGGAACCCTTACCGGAAACACCATATATTTT.

This chain connects TRBV27 to TRBJ1-5; TRBD1 agrees at 9 bases. The CDR3 contains 19 residues. J gave up 0 bases and V 5 bases, and 14 bases lay outside the gene matches. From germline, CDR1 is MNHEY and CDR2 SMNVEV (reference sequence). The CDR3 DNA reads as TGTGCCAGCAGTCCAACTCCGGGACAGGGAACCTTTAGCAATCAGCCCCAGCATTTT. This gives the protein CASSPTPGQGTFSNQPQHF.

The chain uses TRBV30 and TRBJ1-1; TRBD1 matches at 8 bases. CDR1 is GTSNPN and CDR2 is SVGIG in the germline V gene (reference sequence). The CDR3 is 14 residues long. V gave up 3 bases and J gave up 2 bases; unmatched junction bases: 5. CDR3 DNA sequence: TGTGCCTGGAGCCGGACAGGGACAAACACTGAAGCTTTCTTT. Translated: CAWSRTGTNTEAFF.

This rearrangement joins TRBV12-1 to TRBJ1-3; TRBD1 is taken as the D call from the table, unchecked against the DNA. TRBV12-1 corresponds to a pseudogene. This CDR3 comprises 15 residues. CDR3 sequence reads: CASSSGQAVKNTIYF. The DNA for the CDR3 is TGTGCCAGCAGCTCAGGACAGGCCGTAAAAAACACCATATATTTT.

The rearrangement joins TRBV20-1 to TRBJ2-5; D not resolved. CDR1 DFQATT and CDR2 SNEGSKA come from the germline V gene (reference sequence). The CDR3 totals 11 residues. CDR3 in amino acids: CSYGFQETQYF. The DNA for the CDR3 is TGCAGCTACGGGTTTCAAGAGACCCAGTACTTC.

This chain uses TRBV28 with TRBJ1-1; 8 positions agree with TRBD1. V gave up 6 bases and J gave up 8 bases; unmatched junction bases: 11. The V gene's germline CDR1 is MDHEN and CDR2 SYDVKM. The CDR3 extends over 14 amino acids. This CDR3 is CASRPGQASIEAFF. CDR3 coding DNA: TGTGCCAGCAGACCGGGACAGGCCTCTATCGAAGCTTTCTTT.

The CDR3, as DNA: TGTGCCAGCAGTTTGGAGGTGCGGACCCAGTACTTC. Translated: CASSLEVRTQYF. This chain connects TRBV12-3 or TRBV12-4 to TRBJ2-5, with D perhaps TRBD2 (5 bases). The length of the CDR3 is 12 residues. The ends were cut back, 3 bases at V and 7 bases at J, with 9 bases in the middle.

The genes are TRBV7-9 and TRBJ2-5; the match to TRBD1 covers 10 bases. The CDR3 covers 15 residues. Germline V gives CDR1 SEHNR, CDR2 FQNEAQ (reference sequence). J lost 3 bases, V lost 5 bases, and 6 bases had no gene match. The DNA of the CDR3 is TGTGCCAGCAGCCGTCCCGGGACAGGGGAAGAGACCCAGTACTTC. Translation gives CASSRPGTGEETQYF.

This sequence joins TRBV6-6 and TRBJ2-7, with D possibly matching TRBD2 (6 bases). This CDR3 is built from 13 residues. V was shortened by 6 bases and J by 0 bases, with 9 bases between the two germline ends. Germline CDR1 is MNHNY and CDR2 is SVGAGI (reference sequence). The CDR3 DNA is TGTGCCAGCAGAGCCGGGGGCTCCTACGAGCAGTACTTC. It codes for CASRAGGSYEQYF.

The V and J genes are TRBV28 and TRBJ1-6; no definite D call. The CDR3 is 11 amino acids. Per the germline V gene, CDR1 is MDHEN and CDR2 is SYDVKM. Trimming removed 5 bases from V and 14 bases from J, with 10 bases in between. DNA of the CDR3: TGTGCCAGCAGTCCGCGGGTCTCCCTCCACTTT. The encoded protein is CASSPRVSLHF.